Included here is one TCR beta chain sequence, with context. As yet, its antigen is unknown. Cells were stimulated with overlapping HIV-1 Gag 15-mer peptides. Sorted nonresponding memory CD4+ T cells were CD40L-negative, CD69-negative, CD45RO-high. Adults with HIV-1 started suppressive ART while chronically infected. From germline, CDR1 is SNHLY and CDR2 FYNNEI. The V end was cut by 1 base, the J end by 1 base, with 10 bases between. This CDR3 comprises 15 residues. This sample was included in a study of persistence of HIV-infected CD4 T cells. This was the immunoSEQ version 4 assay in survey mode. This table comes from immunoSEQ multiplex PCR, and its TCRdb copy is limited to in-frame clones, with some not included. The table records 30,000 to 45,000 clones, around four fifths of them present only once. Study findings and constraints: CMV- and Gag-responding cells had lower TCRbeta richness than CD3/CD28-responding cells.

The sample here was cultured CD4+ T cells from PBMCs, taken from a patient who received antiretroviral therapy. V is TRBV2 and J is TRBJ1-1, with D unclear. This TCR came from an adult with HIV. The donor label of this sample is uncertain. The CDR3: CASSEGSIGNTEAFF. The CDR3 DNA reads as TGTGCCAGCAGTGAAGGGTCAATAGGGAACACTGAAGCTTTCTTT.